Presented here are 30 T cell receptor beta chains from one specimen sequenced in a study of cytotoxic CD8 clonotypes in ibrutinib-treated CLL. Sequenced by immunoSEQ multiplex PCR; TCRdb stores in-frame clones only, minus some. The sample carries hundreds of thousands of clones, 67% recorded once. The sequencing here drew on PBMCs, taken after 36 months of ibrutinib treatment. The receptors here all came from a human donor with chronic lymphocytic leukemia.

The CDR3 is CASSPMALAPDTQYF. The CDR3 region has the DNA TGTGCCAGCTCACCTATGGCACTAGCGCCAGATACGCAGTATTTT. The chain employs TRBV18 and TRBJ2-3; TRBD2 matches 7 bases. This CDR3 is built from 15 residues. The J segment lost 4 bases and the V segment lost 3 bases, leaving 7 bases of the junction unmatched. In germline, CDR1 is KGHSH, CDR2 LQKENI.

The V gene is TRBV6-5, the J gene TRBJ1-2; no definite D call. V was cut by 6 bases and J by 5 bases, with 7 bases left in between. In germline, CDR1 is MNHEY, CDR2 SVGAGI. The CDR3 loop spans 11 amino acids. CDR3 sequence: CASSTGYGYTF. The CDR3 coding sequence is TGTGCCAGCAGCACGGGATATGGCTACACCTTC.

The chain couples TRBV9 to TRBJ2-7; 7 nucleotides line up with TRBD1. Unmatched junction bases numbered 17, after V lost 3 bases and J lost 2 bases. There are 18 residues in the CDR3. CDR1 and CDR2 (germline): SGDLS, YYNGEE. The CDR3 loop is CASSAGTATAQHTYEQYF. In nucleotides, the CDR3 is TGTGCCAGCAGCGCCGGGACAGCCACCGCCCAACACACCTACGAGCAGTACTTC. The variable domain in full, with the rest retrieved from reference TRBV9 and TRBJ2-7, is DSGVTQTPKHLITATGQRVTLRCSPRSGDLSVYWYQQSLDQGLQFLIQYYNGEERAKGNILERFSAQQFPDLHSELNLSSLELGDSALYFCASSAGTATAQHTYEQYFGPGTRLTVT.

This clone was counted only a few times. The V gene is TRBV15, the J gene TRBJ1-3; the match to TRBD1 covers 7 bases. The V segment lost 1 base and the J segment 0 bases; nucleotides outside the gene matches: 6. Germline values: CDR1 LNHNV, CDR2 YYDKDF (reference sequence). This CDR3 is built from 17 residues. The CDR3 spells CATSRGDRAVSGNTIYF. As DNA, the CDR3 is TGTGCCACCAGCAGAGGAGACAGGGCCGTCTCTGGAAACACCATATATTTT.

In nucleotides, the CDR3 is TGTGCCAGGCGGGGCTCCCGGTCCTACGAGCAGTACTTC. Residues: CARRGSRSYEQYF. This chain joins TRBV27 and TRBJ2-7, with a possible D match to TRBD2 (6 bases). Deletions cut 9 bases from V and 1 base from J, with 13 bases between. The CDR3 spans 13 residues. Per germline, CDR1 MNHEY and CDR2 SMNVEV (reference sequence).

For the CDR3, the DNA is TGTGCCAGCAGCTTAGCGGGTTCAGATACGCAGTATTTT. Its translation is CASSLAGSDTQYF. This chain links TRBV7-9 with TRBJ2-3; D not resolved. Germline V lookup: CDR1 SEHNR, CDR2 FQNEAQ (reference sequence). CDR3 size: 13 residues. The V end lost 0 bases, the J end lost 4 bases, and 5 bases lay between the germline ends.

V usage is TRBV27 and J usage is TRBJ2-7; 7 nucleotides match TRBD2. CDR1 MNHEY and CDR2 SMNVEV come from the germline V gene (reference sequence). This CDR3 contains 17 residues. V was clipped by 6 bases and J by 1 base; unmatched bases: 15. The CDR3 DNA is TGTGCCAGCAGCCAACATACCCTAGCGGCCCTTTCCTACGAGCAGTACTTC. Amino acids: CASSQHTLAALSYEQYF.

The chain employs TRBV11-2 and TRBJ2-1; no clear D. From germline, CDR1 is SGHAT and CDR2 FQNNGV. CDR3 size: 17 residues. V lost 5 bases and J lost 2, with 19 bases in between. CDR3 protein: CASSAEPRGTAYNEQFF. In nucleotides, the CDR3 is TGTGCCAGCAGCGCCGAACCACGAGGTACGGCCTACAATGAGCAGTTCTTC.

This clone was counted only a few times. CDR3 in DNA: TGTGCCAGCGGGCCAGGGAACACTGAAGCTTTCTTT. Translating gives CASGPGNTEAFF. The rearrangement links TRBV15 to TRBJ1-1, with D hard to call. The CDR3 is made up of 12 amino acids. V was clipped by 10 bases and J by 1 base, with 10 bases between them. Germline-derived CDR1 and CDR2 are LNHNV and YYDKDF (reference sequence).

CDR3 sequence reads: CASSLSTGNTEAFF. The CDR3 DNA follows: TGTGCCAGCAGTTTATCGACAGGGAACACTGAAGCTTTCTTT. This chain uses TRBV27 with TRBJ1-1, with D possibly TRBD1 on 6 matching bases. CDR1 and CDR2 from the germline V gene are MNHEY and SMNVEV (reference sequence). Trimming removed 0 bases at V and 1 base at J, with 6 bases between. The CDR3 extends over 14 amino acids.

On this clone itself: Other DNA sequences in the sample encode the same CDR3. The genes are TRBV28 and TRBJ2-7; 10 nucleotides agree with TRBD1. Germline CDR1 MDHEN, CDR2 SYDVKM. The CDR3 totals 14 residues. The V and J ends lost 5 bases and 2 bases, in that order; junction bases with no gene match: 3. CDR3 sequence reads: CASSRTGGTYEQYF. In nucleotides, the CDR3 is TGTGCCAGCAGTCGGACAGGGGGAACCTACGAGCAGTACTTC.

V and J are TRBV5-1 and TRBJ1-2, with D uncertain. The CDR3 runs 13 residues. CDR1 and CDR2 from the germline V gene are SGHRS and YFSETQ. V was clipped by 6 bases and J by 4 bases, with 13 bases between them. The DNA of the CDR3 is TGCGCCAGCACCAGGACGGAACGCTATGGCTACACCTTC. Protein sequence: CASTRTERYGYTF.

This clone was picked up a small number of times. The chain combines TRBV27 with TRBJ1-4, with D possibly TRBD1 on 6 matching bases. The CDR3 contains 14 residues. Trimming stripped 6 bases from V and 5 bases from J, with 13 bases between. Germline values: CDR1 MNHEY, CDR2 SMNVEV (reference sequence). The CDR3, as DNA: TGTGCCAGCAGGCAGGGACATTTAAATGAAAAACTGTTTTTT. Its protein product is CASRQGHLNEKLFF.

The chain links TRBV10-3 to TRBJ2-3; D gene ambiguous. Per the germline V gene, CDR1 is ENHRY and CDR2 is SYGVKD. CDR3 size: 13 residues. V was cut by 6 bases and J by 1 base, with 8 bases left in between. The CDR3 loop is CAIRVTRTDTQYF. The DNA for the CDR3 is TGTGCCATCAGGGTCACCCGCACAGATACGCAGTATTTT.

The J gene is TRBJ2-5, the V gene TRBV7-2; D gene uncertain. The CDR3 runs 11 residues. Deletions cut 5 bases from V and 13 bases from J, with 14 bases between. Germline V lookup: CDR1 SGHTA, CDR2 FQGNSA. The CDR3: CASSTRHIRYF. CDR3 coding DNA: TGTGCCAGCAGCACGAGGCATATCCGGTACTTC.

CDR3 nucleotide sequence: TGCGCCAGCAGCCAAGATCCAGGACACACTGAAGCTTTCTTT. Protein product: CASSQDPGHTEAFF. The chain uses TRBV4-1 and TRBJ1-1; D unresolved. CDR1 and CDR2 from the germline V gene are MGHRA and YSYEKL. The germline V and J ends were trimmed by 0 bases and 3 bases, with 8 bases remaining between them. The CDR3 totals 14 residues.

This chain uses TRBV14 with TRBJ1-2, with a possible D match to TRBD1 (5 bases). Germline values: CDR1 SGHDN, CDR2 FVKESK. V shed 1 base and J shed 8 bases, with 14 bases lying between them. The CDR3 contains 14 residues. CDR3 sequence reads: CASSQVGGDRGYTF. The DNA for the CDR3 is TGTGCCAGCAGCCAAGTAGGAGGGGATAGAGGCTACACCTTC.

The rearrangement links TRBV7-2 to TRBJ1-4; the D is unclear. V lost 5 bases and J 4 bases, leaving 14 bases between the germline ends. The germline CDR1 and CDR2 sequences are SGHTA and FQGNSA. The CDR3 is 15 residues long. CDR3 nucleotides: TGTGCCAGCAGCGGCCGTGGAGGGCATAATGAAAAACTGTTTTTT. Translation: CASSGRGGHNEKLFF.

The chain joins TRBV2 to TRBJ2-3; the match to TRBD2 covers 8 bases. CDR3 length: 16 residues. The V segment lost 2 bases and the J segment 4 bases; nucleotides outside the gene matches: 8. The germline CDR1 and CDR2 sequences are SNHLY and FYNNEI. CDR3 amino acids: CASSELPGGASDTQYF. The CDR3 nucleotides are TGTGCCAGCAGTGAATTACCCGGGGGGGCCTCAGATACGCAGTATTTT.

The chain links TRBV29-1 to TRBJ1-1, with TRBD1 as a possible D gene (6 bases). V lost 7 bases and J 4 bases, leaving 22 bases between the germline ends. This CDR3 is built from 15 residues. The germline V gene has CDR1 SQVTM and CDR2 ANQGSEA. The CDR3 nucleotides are TGCAGCGCCGTTTCCCCTGGGGGCTGGGGCACTGAAGCTTTCTTT. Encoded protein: CSAVSPGGWGTEAFF.

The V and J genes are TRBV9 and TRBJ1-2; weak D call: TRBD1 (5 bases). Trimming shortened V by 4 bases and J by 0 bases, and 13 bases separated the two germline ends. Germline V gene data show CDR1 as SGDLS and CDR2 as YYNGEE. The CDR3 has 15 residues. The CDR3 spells CASSPGDSPNYGYTF. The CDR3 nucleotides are TGTGCCAGCAGCCCGGGCGACAGCCCTAACTATGGCTACACCTTC. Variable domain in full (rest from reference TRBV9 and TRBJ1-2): DSGVTQTPKHLITATGQRVTLRCSPRSGDLSVYWYQQSLDQGLQFLIQYYNGEERAKGNILERFSAQQFPDLHSELNLSSLELGDSALYFCASSPGDSPNYGYTFGSGTRLTVV.

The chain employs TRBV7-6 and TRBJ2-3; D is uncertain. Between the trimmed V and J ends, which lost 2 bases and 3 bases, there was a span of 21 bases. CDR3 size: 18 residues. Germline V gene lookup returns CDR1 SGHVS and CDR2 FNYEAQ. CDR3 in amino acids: CASSLSKGRWLRTDTQYF. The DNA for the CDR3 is TGTGCCAGCAGCTTAAGTAAAGGGCGTTGGCTTAGAACAGATACGCAGTATTTT.

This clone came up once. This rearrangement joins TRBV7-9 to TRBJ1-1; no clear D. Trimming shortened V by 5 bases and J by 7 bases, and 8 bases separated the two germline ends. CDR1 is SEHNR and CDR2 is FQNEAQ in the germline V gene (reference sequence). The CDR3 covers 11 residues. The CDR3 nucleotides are TGTGCCAGCAGCGTGGGCATTGAAGCTTTCTTT. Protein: CASSVGIEAFF.

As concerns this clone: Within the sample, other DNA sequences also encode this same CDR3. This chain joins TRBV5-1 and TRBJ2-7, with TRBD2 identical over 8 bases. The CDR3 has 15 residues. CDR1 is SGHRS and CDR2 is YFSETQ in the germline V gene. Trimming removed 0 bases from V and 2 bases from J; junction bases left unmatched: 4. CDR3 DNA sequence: TGCGCCAGCAGCTTGGTCAGCGGGGGTCCCTACGAGCAGTACTTC. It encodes CASSLVSGGPYEQYF.

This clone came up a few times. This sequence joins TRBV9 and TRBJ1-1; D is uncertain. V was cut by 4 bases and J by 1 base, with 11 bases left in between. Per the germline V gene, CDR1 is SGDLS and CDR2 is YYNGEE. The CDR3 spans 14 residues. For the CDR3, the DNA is TGTGCCAGCAGCCCCTACCTCGGGAACACTGAAGCTTTCTTT. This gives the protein CASSPYLGNTEAFF.

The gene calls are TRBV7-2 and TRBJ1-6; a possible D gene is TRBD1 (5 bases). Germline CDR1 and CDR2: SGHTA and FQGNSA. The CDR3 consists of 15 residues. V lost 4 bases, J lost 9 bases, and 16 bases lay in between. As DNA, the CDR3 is TGTGCCAGCAGCTGGGGGGGGACCGCTCGTTCACCCCTCCACTTT. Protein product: CASSWGGTARSPLHF.

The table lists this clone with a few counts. The chain's CDR3 is CASSPDRADINQPQHF. DNA for the CDR3: TGTGCCAGCAGCCCGGACAGGGCGGATATCAATCAGCCCCAGCATTTT. The chain links TRBV28 to TRBJ1-5, with 8 bases aligning to TRBD1. V lost 6 bases and J lost 3; bases outside the gene matches: 10. Germline lookup yields CDR1 MDHEN and CDR2 SYDVKM. The CDR3 spans 16 residues.

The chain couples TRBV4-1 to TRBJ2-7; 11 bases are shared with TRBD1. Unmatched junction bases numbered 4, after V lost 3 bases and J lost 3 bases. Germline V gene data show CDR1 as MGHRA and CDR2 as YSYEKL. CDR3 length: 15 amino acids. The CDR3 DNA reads TGCGCCAGCAGCCAGGGGGGACAGGGGGACTACGAGCAGTACTTC. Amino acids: CASSQGGQGDYEQYF.

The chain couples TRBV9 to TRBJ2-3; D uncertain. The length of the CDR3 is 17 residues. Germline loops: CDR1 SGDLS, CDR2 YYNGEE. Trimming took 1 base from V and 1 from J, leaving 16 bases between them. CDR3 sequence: CASSVTHNGPRTDTQYF. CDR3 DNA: TGTGCCAGCAGCGTAACGCACAACGGTCCACGCACAGATACGCAGTATTTT. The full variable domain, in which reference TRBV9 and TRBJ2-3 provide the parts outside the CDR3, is DSGVTQTPKHLITATGQRVTLRCSPRSGDLSVYWYQQSLDQGLQFLIQYYNGEERAKGNILERFSAQQFPDLHSELNLSSLELGDSALYFCASSVTHNGPRTDTQYFGPGTRLTVL.

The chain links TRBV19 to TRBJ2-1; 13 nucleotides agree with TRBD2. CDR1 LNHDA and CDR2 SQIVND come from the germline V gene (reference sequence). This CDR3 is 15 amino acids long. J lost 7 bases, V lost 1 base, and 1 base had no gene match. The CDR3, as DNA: TGTGCCAGTAGTATAGGGACTAGCGGGAGTAATGAGCAGTTCTTC. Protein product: CASSIGTSGSNEQFF.